This T cell receptor (beta chain) was profiled in a study of response to subunit inactivated influenza vaccine. Study-level points and caveats: Each seasonal influenza vaccination, the authors suggested, recruits few new T cells.

This clonotype came up many times. Its antigen is still unknown. TCRdb reprocessed the RT-PCR reads with MiXCR, giving one entry per CDR3 protein. The repertoire holds a few hundred thousand distinct CDR3 sequences, with 13% to 15% as singletons. CDR3 length: 14 residues. The germline V gene encodes CDR1 SNHLY and CDR2 FYNNEI. The junction had 7 bases not matched to a gene; V was cut back by 6 bases and J by 7 bases. The TCR sequence derives from a man aged 50-59 years who received an inactivated influenza vaccine. The source material was PBMCs from blood, sampled roughly 12 days after vaccination. The chain carries TRBV2 and TRBJ1-4; 8 bases align to TRBD1. Here the CDR3 reads CASRDRTGLEKLFF. CDR3 DNA: TGTGCCAGCAGAGACCGGACAGGGCTTGAAAAACTGTTTTTT. Filled out from reference TRBV2 and TRBJ1-4, the complete variable domain reads EPEVTQTPSHQVTQMGQEVILRCVPISNHLYFYWYRQILGQKVEFLVSFYNNEISEKSEIFDDQFSVERPDGSNFTLKIRSTKLEDSAMYFCASRDRTGLEKLFFGSGTQLSVL.